A single TCR beta chain is shown here with its context. Its antigen is currently not known. Base qualities were left out, and no much larger clone turns up one base away. This sample is drawn from a study of CD8 T cells in Susac syndrome (dated by TCRdb to the late 2010s). Background on the whole study: Of the Susac syndrome patients who were sequenced, eight were in clinical remission while more than five had clinically active disease. Repertoire sequencing was used to test whether CD8+ T cell activation and differentiation in Susac syndrome was antigen driven. Clonality of the CD8+ T cell repertoire was compared between around 13 healthy donors, about 14 Susac syndrome patients and 15 multiple sclerosis patients. At blood withdrawal, Susac syndrome patients were therapy-naive, treated with corticosteroids (with IVIg additionally given to some), or treated with IVIg alone.

Peripheral blood CD8+ and CD4+ T cells from healthy donors, Susac syndrome patients and multiple sclerosis patients were profiled by high-throughput TCR beta sequencing. The Susac syndrome patients fulfilled recently defined diagnostic criteria for definite or probable disease. Bulk CD8+ and CD4+ T cells were purified by magnetic negative isolation, while CD8+ TEMRA cells were enriched using FACS. Blood was drawn into EDTA tubes, processed within 24 hours, and PBMCs were isolated by density gradient centrifugation. PBMCs intended for TCR sequencing were frozen in liquid nitrogen and were later thawed in a 37 degrees C water bath. The sorted or isolated CD4+, CD8+ and CD8+ TEMRA cells had a purity of 90% or higher. Study-wide conclusions, independent of this receptor: Sixteen and five Susac-specific public clones were found in the total CD8+ and CD8+ TEMRA repertoires, respectively. Susac syndrome CD8+ repertoires showed clonal expansion, highest in CD8+ TEMRA cells and greater in clinically active than remitting patients. The number of individuals in the TCR sequencing and HLA analysis was recognized as being relatively small.

RNA was extracted using the RNeasy kit, and about 0.5 to 1 ug of the RNA was reverse transcribed with random hexamers. The immunoSEQ multiplex PCR assay, covering 54 Vbeta and 13 Jbeta segments, was used to amplify TCR beta CDR3 regions. PCR amplification bias was corrected by using a synthetic template baseline for primer optimization and computational correction. Concerning the study's data processing: Only productive sequences were kept, with reads annotated to V, D and J genes according to IMGT and analyzed in immunoSEQ Analyzer. Clonality was computed as one minus Shannon entropy normalized by log2 of the number of productive unique sequences. For each patient and control, public and private clones were evaluated within the 100 most prevalent clones. Susac-specific clones were defined as absent from healthy and MS cohorts, roughly 1,100 published viral clones and other ImmuneACCESS disease sequences. Using fastp trimming at Q25 and MiXCR clonotype assembly, TCRdb reanalyzed the public sequencing data and kept in-frame beta chains. Entries are consolidated by CDR3 protein sequence, retaining the most common genes and DNA. In this record, the V and J calls reflect TCRdb's handling and not the investigators' own analysis. A total of approximately 25,000 distinct CDR3 sequences appear in this sample, roughly 93% of them only once. Around 0.62% of the sample belongs to the ten largest clones.

Germline trimming: 6 bases from V, 8 bases from J; junction bases outside gene matches: 13. Reading from cysteine to phenylalanine, the CDR3 counts 15 amino acids. Only the CDR3 DNA is retained, 45 bases long and in frame from the first base. For CDR1 and CDR2, the germline V gene lists SNHLY and FYNNEI. Sequenced material: CD8+ T cells from PBMCs. This chain is built from TRBV2 and TRBJ2-4; 7 middle bases align to TRBD1. The TCR sequence derives from a human donor with Susac syndrome. The CDR3 amino acid sequence is: CASSPTDRVRDIQYF. The bases are TGTGCCAGCAGCCCGACCGACAGGGTTCGGGACATTCAGTACTTC.